This T cell receptor (beta chain) was documented in a study of PD-L1 blockade in urothelial cancer. The data were produced by immunoSEQ multiplex PCR, yet TCRdb's version contains in-frame clones alone and is incomplete. The data hold some 74,000 clones, with around 85% observed a single time. The time point is: pretreatment peripheral blood. V lost 4 bases, J lost 13 bases, and 7 bases stayed unmatched. The CDR3 totals 12 residues. Looked up from germline, CDR1 is MNHEY and CDR2 is SVGAGI. Sequencing was performed on PBMCs, taken around atezolizumab (anti-PD-L1) treatment. This clonotype was sampled from a man aged 35-49 years with urothelial cancer. This chain links TRBV6-5 with TRBJ2-3, with TRBD2 matching over 8 bases. The CDR3 region is CASSSSGSVEYF. CDR3 coding DNA: TGTGCCAGCAGTTCGAGCGGGAGTGTAGAGTATTTT.